This T cell receptor beta chain came from a study of immune characteristics of hereditary and idiopathic chronic pancreatitis. Describing the broader study: The study profiled local pancreatic immune cells and TCRbeta repertoires in hereditary and idiopathic chronic pancreatitis compared with control organ donor pancreases. The gDNA-based approach was selected because minimal in vitro experimental manipulation of pancreas-infiltrating T cells was involved. TCRbeta sequencing was performed on 4 or 5 control pancreases, under 10 hereditary chronic pancreatitis pancreases and roughly 6 idiopathic chronic pancreatitis pancreases. Overall study outcomes, separate from this receptor: Among under 15 chronic pancreatitis patients, a positive correlation was found between numbers of productive TCR rearrangements and disease severity scores. The study did not include chronic pancreatitis caused by alcohol use. Both chronic pancreatitis groups showed significantly increased TCRbeta repertoire diversity and reduced clonality versus controls. Differences in Vbeta-Jbeta gene family usage, including TRBV10, TRBV19, TRBV23 and TRBV5, were found between hereditary and idiopathic chronic pancreatitis. Because patient tissue could be obtained only at the time of TPIAT, immune findings may have been influenced by differences in disease duration.

Pancreas tissue with chronic pancreatitis was obtained from patients having total pancreatectomy with islet autotransplantation (TPIAT). None of the chronic pancreatitis patients included in the study had a known history of diabetes. Genomic DNA was extracted directly from bulk pancreas tissue, without T cell sorting, for TCRbeta sequencing. At two US centers, pancreas tissues from patients and organ donors were collected on a consecutive basis. Regarding this clone: The specificity of this receptor is unknown. At one end, the junction sequence differs from germline, possibly due to a read error.

Library preparation employed the immunoSEQ multiplex PCR assay. From pancreatic genomic DNA, the TCRbeta CDR3 region and adjacent sequences were amplified and sequenced. The study's processing was this. Repertoire diversity was measured as a mean normalized Shannon-Wiener index, alongside productive clonality and productive rearrangement counts. Control and chronic pancreatitis repertoire metrics were compared with the nonparametric Mann-Whitney U test. CDR3beta sequences with identical amino acid composition and length across subjects were defined as shared clonotypes. TCRdb re-hosts the immuneACCESS table, in-frame sequences only. Its copies lack some clones; in the studies checked, an unresolved V gene accounts for under half of them, and the cause for the rest is not known. V and J calls and clone size are given by that table; D and trimming were obtained from the DNA. This sample holds about 2,000 clones; 74% were observed only once. Around 48% of the sample is held by the ten biggest clonotypes.

Including cysteine and phenylalanine, the CDR3 has 16 amino acids. Kept here is only the CDR3 DNA, which spans 48 bases and is read in frame from base 1. The germline V gene (reference sequence) yields SSHAT for CDR1 and FNYEAQ for CDR2. Here the chain combines TRBV7-7 and TRBJ2-1; the central 10 bases match TRBD2. The receptor was isolated from a human donor with chronic pancreatitis. The sequenced sample was pancreas tissue with hereditary chronic pancreatitis. CDR3 reads: CASSLLSGRAGDEQFF. The bases are TGTGCTAGCAGCTTACTAAGCGGGAGGGCCGGGGATGAGCAGTTCTTC.